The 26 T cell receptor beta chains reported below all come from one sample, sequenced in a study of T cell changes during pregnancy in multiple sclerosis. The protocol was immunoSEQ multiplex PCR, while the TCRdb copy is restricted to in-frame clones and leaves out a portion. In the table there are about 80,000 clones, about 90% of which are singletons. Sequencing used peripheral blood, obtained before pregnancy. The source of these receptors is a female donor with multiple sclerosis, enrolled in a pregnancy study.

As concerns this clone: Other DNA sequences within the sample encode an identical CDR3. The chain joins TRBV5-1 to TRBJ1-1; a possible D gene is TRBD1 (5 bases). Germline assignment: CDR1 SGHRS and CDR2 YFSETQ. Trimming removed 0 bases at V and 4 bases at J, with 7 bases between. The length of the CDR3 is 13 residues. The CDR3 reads CASSLGGGTEAFF. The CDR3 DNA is TGCGCCAGCAGCTTGGGGGGGGGCACTGAAGCTTTCTTT.

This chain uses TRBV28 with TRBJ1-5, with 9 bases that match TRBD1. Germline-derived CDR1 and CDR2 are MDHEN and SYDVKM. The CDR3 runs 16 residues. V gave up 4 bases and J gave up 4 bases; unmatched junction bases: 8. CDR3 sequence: CASSSSRGQGNQPQHF. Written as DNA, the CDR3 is TGTGCCAGCAGTTCAAGCCGGGGACAGGGTAATCAGCCCCAGCATTTT.

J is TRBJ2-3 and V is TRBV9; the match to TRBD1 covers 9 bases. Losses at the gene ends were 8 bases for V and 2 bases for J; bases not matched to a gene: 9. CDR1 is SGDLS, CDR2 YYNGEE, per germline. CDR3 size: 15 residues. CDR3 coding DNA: TGTGCCAGTAATCCCCGGGACAGGGTCACAGATACGCAGTATTTT. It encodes CASNPRDRVTDTQYF.

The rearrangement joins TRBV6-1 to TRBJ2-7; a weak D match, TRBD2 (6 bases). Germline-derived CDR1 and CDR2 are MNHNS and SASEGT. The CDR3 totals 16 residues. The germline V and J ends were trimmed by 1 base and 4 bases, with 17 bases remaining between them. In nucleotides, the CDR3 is TGTGCCAGCAGTGAAGTCGGGGGATTCGGGGTTTACGAGCAGTACTTC. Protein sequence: CASSEVGGFGVYEQYF.

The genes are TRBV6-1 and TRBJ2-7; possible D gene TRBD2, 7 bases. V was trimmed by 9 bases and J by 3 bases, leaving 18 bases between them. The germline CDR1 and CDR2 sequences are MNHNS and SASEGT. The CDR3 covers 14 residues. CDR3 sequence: CASGGRGSGYEQYF. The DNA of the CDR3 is TGTGCCAGTGGGGGGCGCGGGAGTGGCTACGAGCAGTACTTC.

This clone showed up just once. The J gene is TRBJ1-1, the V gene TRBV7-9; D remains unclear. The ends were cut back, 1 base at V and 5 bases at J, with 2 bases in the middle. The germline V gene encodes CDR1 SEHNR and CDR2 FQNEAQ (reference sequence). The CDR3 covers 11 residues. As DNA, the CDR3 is TGTGCCAGCAGCTTAGTAACTGAAGCTTTCTTT. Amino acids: CASSLVTEAFF.

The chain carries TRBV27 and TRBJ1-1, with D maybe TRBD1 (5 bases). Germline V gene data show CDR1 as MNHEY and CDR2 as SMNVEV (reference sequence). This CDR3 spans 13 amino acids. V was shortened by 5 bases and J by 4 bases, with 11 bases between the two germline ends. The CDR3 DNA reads TGTGCCAGCAGTCCTGCGGGGGTCACTGAAGCTTTCTTT. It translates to CASSPAGVTEAFF.

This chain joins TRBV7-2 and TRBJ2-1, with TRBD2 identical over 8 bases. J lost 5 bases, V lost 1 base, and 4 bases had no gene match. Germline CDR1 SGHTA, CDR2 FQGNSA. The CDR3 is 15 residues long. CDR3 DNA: TGTGCCAGCAGCTTAGTCGGGAGGGCGAACAATGAGCAGTTCTTC. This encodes CASSLVGRANNEQFF.

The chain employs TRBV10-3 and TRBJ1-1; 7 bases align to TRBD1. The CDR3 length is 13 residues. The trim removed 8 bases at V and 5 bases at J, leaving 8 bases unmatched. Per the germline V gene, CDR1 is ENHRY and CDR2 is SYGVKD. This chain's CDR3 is CAIRRGPETEAFF. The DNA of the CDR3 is TGTGCCATCCGGAGGGGGCCGGAGACTGAAGCTTTCTTT.

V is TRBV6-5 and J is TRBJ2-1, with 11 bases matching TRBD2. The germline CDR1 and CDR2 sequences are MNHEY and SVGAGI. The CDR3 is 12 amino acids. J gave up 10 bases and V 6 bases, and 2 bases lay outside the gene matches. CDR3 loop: CASRRTSGEQFF. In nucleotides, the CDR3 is TGTGCCAGCAGACGGACTAGCGGGGAGCAGTTCTTC.

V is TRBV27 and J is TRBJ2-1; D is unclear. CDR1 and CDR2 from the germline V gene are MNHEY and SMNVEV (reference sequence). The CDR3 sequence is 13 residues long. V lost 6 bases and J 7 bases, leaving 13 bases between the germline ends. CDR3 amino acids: CASRTLTENEQFF. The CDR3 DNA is TGTGCCAGCAGGACATTGACCGAGAATGAGCAGTTCTTC.

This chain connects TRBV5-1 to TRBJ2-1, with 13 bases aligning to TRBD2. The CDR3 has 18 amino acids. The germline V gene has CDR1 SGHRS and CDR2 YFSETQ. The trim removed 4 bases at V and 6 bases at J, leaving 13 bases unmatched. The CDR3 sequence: CASSRTGLAGEVGNEQFF. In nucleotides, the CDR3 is TGCGCCAGCAGCCGAACCGGACTAGCGGGAGAAGTCGGCAATGAGCAGTTCTTC.

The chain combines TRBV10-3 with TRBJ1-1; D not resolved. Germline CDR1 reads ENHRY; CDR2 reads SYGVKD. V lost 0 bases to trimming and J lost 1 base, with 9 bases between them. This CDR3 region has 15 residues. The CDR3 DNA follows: TGTGCCATCAGTGAGTCCCGGGTATCGAACACTGAAGCTTTCTTT. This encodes CAISESRVSNTEAFF.

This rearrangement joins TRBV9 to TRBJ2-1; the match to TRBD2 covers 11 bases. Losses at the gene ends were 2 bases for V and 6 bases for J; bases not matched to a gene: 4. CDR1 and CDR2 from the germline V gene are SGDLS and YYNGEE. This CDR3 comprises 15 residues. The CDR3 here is CASSVTSGKFNEQFF. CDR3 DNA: TGTGCCAGCAGCGTGACTAGCGGGAAGTTCAATGAGCAGTTCTTC.

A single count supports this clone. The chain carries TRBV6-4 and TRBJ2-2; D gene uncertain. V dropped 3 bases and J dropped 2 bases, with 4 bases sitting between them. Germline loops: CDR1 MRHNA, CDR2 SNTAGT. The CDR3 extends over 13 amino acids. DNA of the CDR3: TGTGCCAGCAGTGAGACAAACACCGGGGAGCTGTTTTTT. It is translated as CASSETNTGELFF.

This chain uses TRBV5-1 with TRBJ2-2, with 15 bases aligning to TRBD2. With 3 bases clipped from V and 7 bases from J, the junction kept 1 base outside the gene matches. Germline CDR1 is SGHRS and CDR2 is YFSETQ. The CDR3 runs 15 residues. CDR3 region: CASSSGLAGGGELFF. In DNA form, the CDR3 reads TGCGCCAGCAGCTCGGGACTAGCGGGAGGCGGGGAGCTGTTTTTT.

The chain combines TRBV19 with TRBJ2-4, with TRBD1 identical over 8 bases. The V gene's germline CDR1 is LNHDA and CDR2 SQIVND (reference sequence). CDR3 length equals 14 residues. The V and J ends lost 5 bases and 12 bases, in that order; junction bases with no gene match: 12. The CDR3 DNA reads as TGTGCCAGTAGTGCCCCAATCAGGGGGCAGGCTCAGTACTTC. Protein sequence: CASSAPIRGQAQYF.

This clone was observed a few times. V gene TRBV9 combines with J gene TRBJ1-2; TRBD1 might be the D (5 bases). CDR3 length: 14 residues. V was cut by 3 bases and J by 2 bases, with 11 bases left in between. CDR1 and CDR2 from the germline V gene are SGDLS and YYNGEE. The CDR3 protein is CASSADSRNYGYTF. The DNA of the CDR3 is TGTGCCAGCAGCGCCGACAGCCGAAACTATGGCTACACCTTC.

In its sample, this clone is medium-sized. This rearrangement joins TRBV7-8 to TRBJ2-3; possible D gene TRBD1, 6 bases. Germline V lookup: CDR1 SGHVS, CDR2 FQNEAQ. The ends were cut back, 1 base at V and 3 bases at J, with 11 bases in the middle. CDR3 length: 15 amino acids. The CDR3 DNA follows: TGTGCCAGCAGCTTAGGTACAGGGCTTACAGATACGCAGTATTTT. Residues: CASSLGTGLTDTQYF.

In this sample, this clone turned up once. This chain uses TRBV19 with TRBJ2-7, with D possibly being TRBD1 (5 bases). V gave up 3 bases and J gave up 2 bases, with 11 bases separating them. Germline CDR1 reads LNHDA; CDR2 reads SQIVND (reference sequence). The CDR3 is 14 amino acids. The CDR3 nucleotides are TGTGCCAGTAGTATCTCTGGGGCTACCTACGAGCAGTACTTC. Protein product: CASSISGATYEQYF.

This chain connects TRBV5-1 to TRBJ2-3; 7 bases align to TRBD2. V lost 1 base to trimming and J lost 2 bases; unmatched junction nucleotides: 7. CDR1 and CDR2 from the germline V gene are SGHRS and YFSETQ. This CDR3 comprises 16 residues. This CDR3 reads CASSLLPSGNTDTQYF. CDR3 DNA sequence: TGCGCCAGCAGCTTGCTGCCTAGCGGCAACACAGATACGCAGTATTTT.

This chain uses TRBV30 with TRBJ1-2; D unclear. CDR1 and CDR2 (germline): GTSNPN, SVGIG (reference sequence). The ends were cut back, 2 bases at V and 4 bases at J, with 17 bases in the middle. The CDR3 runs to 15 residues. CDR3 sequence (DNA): TGTGCCTGGAGTCACCCCAGCGAGGGCATCTATGGCTACACCTTC. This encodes CAWSHPSEGIYGYTF.

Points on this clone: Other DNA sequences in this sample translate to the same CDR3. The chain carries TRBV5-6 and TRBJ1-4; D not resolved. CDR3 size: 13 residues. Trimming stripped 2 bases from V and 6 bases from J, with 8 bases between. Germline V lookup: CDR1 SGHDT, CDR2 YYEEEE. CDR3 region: CASSLPQDEKLFF. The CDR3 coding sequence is TGTGCCAGCAGCTTACCGCAGGATGAAAAACTGTTTTTT.

CDR3 protein: CASSLRGRTGELFF. CDR3 bases: TGTGCCAGCAGCTTACGGGGTCGAACCGGGGAGCTGTTTTTT. The gene calls are TRBV7-2 and TRBJ2-2; D perhaps matches TRBD2 (5 bases). This CDR3 has 14 residues. The V and J ends lost 2 bases and 5 bases respectively, with 9 bases between them. Per germline, CDR1 SGHTA and CDR2 FQGNSA. Filled out from reference TRBV7-2 and TRBJ2-2, the complete variable domain reads GAGVSQSPSNKVTEKGKDVELRCDPISGHTALYWYRQSLGQGLEFLIYFQGNSAPDKSGLPSDRFSAERTGGSVSTLTIQRTQQEDSAVYLCASSLRGRTGELFFGEGSRLTVL.

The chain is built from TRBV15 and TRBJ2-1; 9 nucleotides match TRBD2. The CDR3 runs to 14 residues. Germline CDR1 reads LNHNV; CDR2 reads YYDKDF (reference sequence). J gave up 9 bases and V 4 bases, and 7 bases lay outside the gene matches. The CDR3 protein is CATSTPGTSFEQFF. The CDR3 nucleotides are TGTGCCACCAGCACCCCCGGGACTAGCTTTGAGCAGTTCTTC.

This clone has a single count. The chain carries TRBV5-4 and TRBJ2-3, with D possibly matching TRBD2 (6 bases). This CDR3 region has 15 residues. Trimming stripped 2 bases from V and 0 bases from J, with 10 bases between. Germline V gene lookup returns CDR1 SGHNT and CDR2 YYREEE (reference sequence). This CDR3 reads CASSFGGGSTDTQYF. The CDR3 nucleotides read TGTGCCAGCAGCTTCGGGGGAGGAAGCACAGATACGCAGTATTTT.